This T cell receptor beta chain is drawn from a study of PD-L1 blockade in urothelial cancer. On the study more broadly: At 3 weeks after treatment start (second dose) and again at 6 weeks, blood was analyzed.

Overall study findings and caveats: Below-median TCR clonality that was measured in pretreatment blood predicted better survival.

Profiling relied on immunoSEQ multiplex PCR, and the TCRdb table lists in-frame clones only, not all of them. The sample carries roughly 51,000 clones, 79% recorded once. In the case of this clone: The antigen is not known.

The germline V gene has CDR1 SGHAT and CDR2 FQNNGV. This CDR3 region has 14 residues. Deletions cut 4 bases from V and 1 base from J, with 10 bases between. As to time point: pretreatment peripheral blood. Patients each gave 1 to 8 samples, pretreatment and on-treatment. The receptor comes from a man aged 70 or older with urothelial cancer. The material was PBMCs, obtained around atezolizumab (anti-PD-L1) treatment. The J gene is TRBJ2-5, the V gene TRBV11-2, with D tentatively TRBD1 (6 bases). CDR3 coding DNA: TGTGCCAGCAGCTCCGGACAGATCCAAGAGACCCAGTACTTC. Its protein product is CASSSGQIQETQYF. Filled out from reference TRBV11-2 and TRBJ2-5, the complete variable domain reads EAGVAQSPRYKIIEKRQSVAFWCNPISGHATLYWYQQILGQGPKLLIQFQNNGVVDDSQLPKDRFSAERLKGVDSTLKIQPAKLEDSAVYLCASSSGQIQETQYFGPGTRLLVL.